The entry below gives a single T cell receptor beta chain sequence along with its context. The antigen remains undetermined. The donors comprised healthy bone marrow donors. These data originate in a study of cytomegalovirus exposure and HLA in healthy donors. Study-wide points: There were some V segments, including TRBV6-2 and TRBV6-3, excluded as indistinguishable.

In the PCR, 60 Vbeta and 13 Jbeta primers were used. Sequenced by immunoSEQ multiplex PCR; TCRdb stores in-frame clones only, minus some. The top ten clones hold around 1.4% of a sample with 150,000 to 200,000 clones, 70% to 85% of them seen once. There are 16 residues in the CDR3. The trim removed 2 bases at V and 6 bases at J, leaving 8 bases unmatched. Germline CDR1 and CDR2: MNHEY and SVGAGI. The receptor was isolated from a male donor in good health and CMV-seronegative. This rearrangement joins TRBV6-5 to TRBJ2-1; 9 bases agree with TRBD2. What was sequenced was PBMCs. In DNA, the CDR3 is TGTGCCAGCAGTTACCTCCCTAGCGGGAATATCAATGAGCAGTTCTTC. Translation gives CASSYLPSGNINEQFF.